This T cell receptor (beta chain) was sequenced in a study of response to subunit inactivated influenza vaccine. CDR1 is MDHEN, CDR2 SYDVKM, per germline. Germline trimming cut 4 bases from V and 3 bases from J; bases unmatched to any gene: 10. The CDR3 covers 16 residues. TCRdb re-called the RT-PCR reads through MiXCR, storing one row per CDR3 protein. The table has about 500,000 distinct CDR3 sequences, 15% to 20% seen once; the top ten hold less than 4%. Findings and caveats of the study: Each seasonal influenza vaccination recruits few new T cells, the authors suggested.

Notes on this clonotype: Its antigen remains unknown.

The gene calls are TRBV28 and TRBJ2-3, with TRBD2 matching over 7 bases. The TCR sequence derives from a man aged 45 to 75 who received an inactivated influenza vaccine. The material sequenced was CD4+ T cells sorted from PBMCs, taken around 25 months after vaccination. CDR3 nucleotide sequence: TGTGCCAGCAGTTCACCTGCTAGCGGTCAGACAGATACGCAGTATTTT. Residues: CASSSPASGQTDTQYF.